These 2 T cell receptor beta chains share one sample of origin, sequenced in a study of T cells in Graves' hyperthyroidism and ophthalmopathy. What was amplified from RNA transcripts were TCR beta CDR3 regions. HTBI primers were the set used in a first-round RT-PCR of the TCR CDR3. TCRdb fed the multiplex PCR reads into MiXCR, producing one record per CDR3 protein. The data contain about 690,000 distinct CDR3 sequences, roughly 17% of them singletons. Sequenced material: blood. The receptors stem from a man aged 45-60 years with Graves' hyperthyroidism.

This chain links TRBV14 with TRBJ2-1; D is tentatively TRBD1 or TRBD2 (5 bases each). This CDR3 has 15 residues. Looked up from germline, CDR1 is SGHDN and CDR2 is FVKESK. V lost 2 bases and J lost 7, with 15 bases in between. CDR3 in amino acids: CASSQMGPLRNEQFF. CDR3 DNA: TGTGCCAGCAGCCAAATGGGACCCTTAAGGAATGAGCAGTTCTTC.

V gene TRBV19 combines with J gene TRBJ2-3; D may be TRBD2 (5 bases). CDR3 length: 15 residues. CDR1 and CDR2 (germline): LNHDA, SQIVND (reference sequence). V was trimmed by 6 bases and J by 2 bases, leaving 15 bases between them. This CDR3 reads CASSPEGRSTDTQYF. The CDR3 DNA sequence: TGTGCCAGTAGCCCCGAGGGCAGATCCACAGATACGCAGTATTTT.